These T cell receptor beta chains were read from a single sample in a study of blood T cell repertoires in COVID-19. Clones were sequenced by immunoSEQ multiplex PCR, and TCRdb holds only the in-frame ones, with some missing. The sample records just under 90,000 clones, around nine tenths being singletons. Sequencing was carried out using peripheral blood. Source of these receptors: a man between 60 and 75 years old with acute or convalescent COVID-19. Each CDR3 is given with its conserved first and last residue. The D gene is left open where the match is weak. The size entry is marked missing in some rows and otherwise reads once, few, many or a size class.

abundance	j_gene	d_gene	v_gene	CDR3nt	CDR3aa
NA	TRBJ1-2	NA	TRBV24-1	TGTGCCACCAGTGGGGAGCCGCTCTATGGCTACACCTTC	CATSGEPLYGYTF
NA	TRBJ1-3	TRBD1	TRBV28	TGTGCCAGCAGCACCGGGACAGATCATGGAAACACCATATATTTT	CASSTGTDHGNTIYF
few	TRBJ2-7	NA	TRBV5-6	TGTGCCAGCAGCTACCGGGACACAGGCTACGAGCAGTACTTC	CASSYRDTGYEQYF
NA	TRBJ2-1	NA	TRBV30	TGTGCGCTCAGTCCGGACTCCTTCCATGAGCAGTTCTTC	CALSPDSFHEQFF
NA	TRBJ2-3	NA	TRBV6-5	TGTGCCAGCAGTCGTGATACGCAGTATTTT	CASSRDTQYF
NA	TRBJ2-7	TRBD2	TRBV27	TGTGCCAGCAGTTTGCCGGGTAGCGGGAGATACGAGCAGTACTTC	CASSLPGSGRYEQYF
NA	TRBJ1-3	TRBD1	TRBV2	TGTGCCAGCAGGCCACCAGGGACAGGGGTCGGAAACACCATATATTTT	CASRPPGTGVGNTIYF
NA	TRBJ2-4	NA	TRBV21-1	TGTGCCAGCAGCAAAGGTGTTACCGGGGGAATAACTCTAGCCAAAAACATTCAGTACTTC	CASSKGVTGGITLAKNIQYF
NA	TRBJ2-1	TRBD2	TRBV19	TGTGCCAGTAGTATAGGGCGGGGGCTAGCGGGAGCCGGCGACCCGTTCTTC	CASSIGRGLAGAGDPFF
NA	TRBJ2-7	NA	TRBV4-3	TGCGCCAGCAGCCAAGGGAGAGTAGCGCCAACCTACGAGCAGTACTTC	CASSQGRVAPTYEQYF
NA	TRBJ1-2	TRBD1	TRBV29-1	TGCAGCGTACGAGCCGGGACAGGGGATGGCTACACCTTC	CSVRAGTGDGYTF
NA	TRBJ2-7	TRBD2	TRBV14	TGTGCCAGCAGTTCCGGACTAGCGGGAGCCGAGCAGTACTTC	CASSSGLAGAEQYF
NA	TRBJ2-7	NA	TRBV3-1/TRBV3-2	TGTGCCAGCAGCCTATCTACGGGAGTAGGGGAGCAGTACTTC	CASSLSTGVGEQYF
NA	TRBJ1-2	NA	TRBV7-2	TGTGCCAGCAGCTTAGCTGTCAGCTATGGCTACACCTTC	CASSLAVSYGYTF
NA	TRBJ1-5	TRBD1	TRBV6-5	TGTGCCAGTACCATACAGGGGAGCAATCAGCCCCAGCATTTT	CASTIQGSNQPQHF
once	TRBJ1-5	NA	TRBV28	TGTGCCAGCAGTTCAACCGGGGACTCCTGGGGCAATCAGCCCCAGCATTTT	CASSSTGDSWGNQPQHF
NA	TRBJ2-1	NA	TRBV10-2	TGCGCCAGACCCAGGGTTTACAATGAGCAGTTCTTC	CARPRVYNEQFF
NA	TRBJ2-7	NA	TRBV7-9	TGTGCCAGCAGCTTTCCGTACGAGCAGTACTTC	CASSFPYEQYF
NA	TRBJ2-1	NA	TRBV18	TGTGCCAGCTCACCCCTCGTACCCAGCTCCTACAATGAGCAGTTCTTC	CASSPLVPSSYNEQFF
NA	TRBJ2-3	TRBD1	TRBV5-1	TGCGCCAGCAGCCGGACAGGGGCTAGCACAGATACGCAGTATTTT	CASSRTGASTDTQYF
NA	TRBJ1-6	NA	TRBV19	TGTGCCAGTAGTATAGGGGGTATGGGAGCACCCCTCCACTTT	CASSIGGMGAPLHF
NA	TRBJ2-3	TRBD1	TRBV24-1	TGTGCCACCAGTGATTTAGGGACAGGGGTACGCACAGATACGCAGTATTTT	CATSDLGTGVRTDTQYF